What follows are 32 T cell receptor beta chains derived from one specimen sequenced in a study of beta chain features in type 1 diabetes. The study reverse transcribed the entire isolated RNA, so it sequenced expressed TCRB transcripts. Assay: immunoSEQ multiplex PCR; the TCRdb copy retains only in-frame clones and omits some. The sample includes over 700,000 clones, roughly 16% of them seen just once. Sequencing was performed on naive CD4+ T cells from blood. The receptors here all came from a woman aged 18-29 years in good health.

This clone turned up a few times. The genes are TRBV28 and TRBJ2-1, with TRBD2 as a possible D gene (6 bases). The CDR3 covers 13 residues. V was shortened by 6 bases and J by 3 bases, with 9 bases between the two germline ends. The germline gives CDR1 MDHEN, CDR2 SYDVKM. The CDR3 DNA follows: TGTGCCAGCAGCCCGGGGGACTACAATGAGCAGTTCTTC. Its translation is CASSPGDYNEQFF. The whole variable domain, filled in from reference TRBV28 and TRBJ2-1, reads DVKVTQSSRYLVKRTGEKVFLECVQDMDHENMFWYRQDPGLGLRLIYFSYDVKMKEKGDIPEGYSVSREKKERFSLILESASTNQTSMYLCASSPGDYNEQFFGPGTRLTVL.

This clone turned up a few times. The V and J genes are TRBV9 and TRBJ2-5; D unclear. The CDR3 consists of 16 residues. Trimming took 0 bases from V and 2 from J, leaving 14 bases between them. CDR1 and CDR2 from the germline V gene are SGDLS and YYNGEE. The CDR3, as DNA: TGTGCCAGCAGCGTAGAAGGGTGGGGTCAACAAGAGACCCAGTACTTC. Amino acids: CASSVEGWGQQETQYF.

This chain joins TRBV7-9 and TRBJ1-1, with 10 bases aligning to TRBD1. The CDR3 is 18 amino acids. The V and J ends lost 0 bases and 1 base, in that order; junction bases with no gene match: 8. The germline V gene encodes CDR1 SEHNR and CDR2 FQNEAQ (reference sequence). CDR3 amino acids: CASSLAAGTGAKNTEAFF. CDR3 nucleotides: TGTGCCAGCAGCTTAGCAGCCGGGACAGGGGCAAAGAACACTGAAGCTTTCTTT. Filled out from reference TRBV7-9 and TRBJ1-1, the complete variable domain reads DTGVSQNPRHKITKRGQNVTFRCDPISEHNRLYWYRQTLGQGPEFLTYFQNEAQLEKSRLLSDRFSAERPKGSFSTLEIQRTEQGDSAMYLCASSLAAGTGAKNTEAFFGQGTRLTVV.

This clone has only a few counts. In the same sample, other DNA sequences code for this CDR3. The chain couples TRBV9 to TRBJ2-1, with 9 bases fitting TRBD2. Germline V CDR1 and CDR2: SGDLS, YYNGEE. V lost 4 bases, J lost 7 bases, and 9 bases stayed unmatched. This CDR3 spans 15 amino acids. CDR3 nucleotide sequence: TGTGCCAGCAGCCCCTTAGCGGGAGTAGGGAATGAGCAGTTCTTC. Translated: CASSPLAGVGNEQFF.

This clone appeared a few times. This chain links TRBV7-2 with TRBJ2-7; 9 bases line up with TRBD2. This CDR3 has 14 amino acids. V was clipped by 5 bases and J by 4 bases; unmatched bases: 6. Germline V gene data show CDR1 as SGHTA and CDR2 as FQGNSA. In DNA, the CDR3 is TGTGCCAGCAGCAAACTAGCGGGCGAGTACGAGCAGTACTTC. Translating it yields CASSKLAGEYEQYF. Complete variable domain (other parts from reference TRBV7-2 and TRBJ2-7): GAGVSQSPSNKVTEKGKDVELRCDPISGHTALYWYRQSLGQGLEFLIYFQGNSAPDKSGLPSDRFSAERTGGSVSTLTIQRTQQEDSAVYLCASSKLAGEYEQYFGPGTRLTVT.

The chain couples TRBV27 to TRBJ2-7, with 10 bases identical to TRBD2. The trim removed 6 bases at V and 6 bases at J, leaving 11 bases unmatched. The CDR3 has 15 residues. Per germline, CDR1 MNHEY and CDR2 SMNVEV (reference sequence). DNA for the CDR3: TGTGCCAGCAGAGTGAGGCTAGCGGGAGCCGGCGAGCAGTACTTC. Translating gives CASRVRLAGAGEQYF.

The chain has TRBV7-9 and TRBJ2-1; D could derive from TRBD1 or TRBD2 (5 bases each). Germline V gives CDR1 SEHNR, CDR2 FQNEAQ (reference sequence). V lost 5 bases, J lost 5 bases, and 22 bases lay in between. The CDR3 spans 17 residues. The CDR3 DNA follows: TGTGCCAGCAGCCCCAAGCCCCCCGGGACGAAACACAATGAGCAGTTCTTC. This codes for CASSPKPPGTKHNEQFF.

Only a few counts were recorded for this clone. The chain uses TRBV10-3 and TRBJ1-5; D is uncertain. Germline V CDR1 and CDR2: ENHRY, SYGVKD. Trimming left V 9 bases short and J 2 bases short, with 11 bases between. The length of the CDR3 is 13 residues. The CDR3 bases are TGTGCCATTGCGTCCGCAGGCAATCAGCCCCAGCATTTT. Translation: CAIASAGNQPQHF.

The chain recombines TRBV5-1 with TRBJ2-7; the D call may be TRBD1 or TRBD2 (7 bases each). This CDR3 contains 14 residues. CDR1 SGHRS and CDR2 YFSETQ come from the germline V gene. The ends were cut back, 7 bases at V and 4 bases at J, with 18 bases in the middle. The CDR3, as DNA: TGCGCCAGCCGCGGGAGACAGGGTAGATACGAGCAGTACTTC. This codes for CASRGRQGRYEQYF. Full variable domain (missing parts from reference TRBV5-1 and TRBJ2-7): KAGVTQTPRYLIKTRGQQVTLSCSPISGHRSVSWYQQTPGQGLQFLFEYFSETQRNKGNFPGRFSGRQFSNSRSEMNVSTLELGDSALYLCASRGRQGRYEQYFGPGTRLTVT.

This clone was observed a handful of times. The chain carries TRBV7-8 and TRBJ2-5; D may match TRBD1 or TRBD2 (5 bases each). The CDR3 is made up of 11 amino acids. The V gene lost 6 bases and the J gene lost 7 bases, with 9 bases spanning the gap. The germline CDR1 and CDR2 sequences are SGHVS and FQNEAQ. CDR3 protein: CASRWGWTQYF. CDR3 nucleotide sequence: TGTGCCAGCAGGTGGGGGTGGACCCAGTACTTC.

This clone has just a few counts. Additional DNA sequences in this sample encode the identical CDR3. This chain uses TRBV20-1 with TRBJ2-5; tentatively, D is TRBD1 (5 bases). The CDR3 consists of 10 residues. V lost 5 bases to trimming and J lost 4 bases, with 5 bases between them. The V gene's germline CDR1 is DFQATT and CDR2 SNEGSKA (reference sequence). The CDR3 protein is CSAQGETQYF. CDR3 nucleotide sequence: TGCAGTGCTCAGGGAGAGACCCAGTACTTC.

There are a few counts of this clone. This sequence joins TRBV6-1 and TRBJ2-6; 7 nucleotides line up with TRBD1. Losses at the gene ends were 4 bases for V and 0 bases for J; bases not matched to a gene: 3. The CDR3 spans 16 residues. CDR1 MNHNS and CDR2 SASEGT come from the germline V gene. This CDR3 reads CASSVDRISGANVLTF. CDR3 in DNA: TGTGCCAGCAGTGTGGACAGGATCTCTGGGGCCAACGTCCTGACTTTC.

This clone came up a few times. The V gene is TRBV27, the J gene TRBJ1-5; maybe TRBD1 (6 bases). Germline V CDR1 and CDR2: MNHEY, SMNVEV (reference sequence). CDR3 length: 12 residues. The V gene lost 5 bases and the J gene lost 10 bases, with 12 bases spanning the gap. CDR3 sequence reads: CASSKTGLPQHF. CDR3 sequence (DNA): TGTGCCAGCAGTAAGACAGGTCTCCCCCAGCATTTT.

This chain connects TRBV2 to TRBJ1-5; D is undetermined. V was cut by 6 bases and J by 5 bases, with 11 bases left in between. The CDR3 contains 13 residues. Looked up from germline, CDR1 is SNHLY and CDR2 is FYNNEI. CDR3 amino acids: CASSKFTDQPQHF. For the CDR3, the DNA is TGTGCCAGCAGCAAGTTTACCGATCAGCCCCAGCATTTT.

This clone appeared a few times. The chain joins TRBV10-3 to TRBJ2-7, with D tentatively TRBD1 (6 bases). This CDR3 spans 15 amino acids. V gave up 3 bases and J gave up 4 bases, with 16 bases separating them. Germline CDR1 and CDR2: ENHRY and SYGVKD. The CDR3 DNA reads TGTGCCATCAGTGACACGGCCGGACAGACGTACGAGCAGTACTTC. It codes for CAISDTAGQTYEQYF.

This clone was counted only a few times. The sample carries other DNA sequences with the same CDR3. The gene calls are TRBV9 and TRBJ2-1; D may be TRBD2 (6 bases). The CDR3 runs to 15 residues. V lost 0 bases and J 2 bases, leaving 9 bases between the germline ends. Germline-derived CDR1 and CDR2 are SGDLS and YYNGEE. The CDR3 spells CASSVAGRTYNEQFF. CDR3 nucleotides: TGTGCCAGCAGCGTAGCTGGGAGGACCTACAATGAGCAGTTCTTC.

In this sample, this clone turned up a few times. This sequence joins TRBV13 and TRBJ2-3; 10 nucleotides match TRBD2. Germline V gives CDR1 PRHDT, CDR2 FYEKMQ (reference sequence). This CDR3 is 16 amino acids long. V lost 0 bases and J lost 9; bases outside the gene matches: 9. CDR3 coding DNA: TGTGCCAGCAGCTTAGGCCGCAGGACTAGCGGACACACGCAGTATTTT. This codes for CASSLGRRTSGHTQYF.

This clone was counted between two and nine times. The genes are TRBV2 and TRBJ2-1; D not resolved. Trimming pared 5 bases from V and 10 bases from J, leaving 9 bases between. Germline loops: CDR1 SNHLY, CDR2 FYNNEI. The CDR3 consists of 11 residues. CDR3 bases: TGTGCCAGCAGTATCACTTCCGAGCAGTTCTTC. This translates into CASSITSEQFF. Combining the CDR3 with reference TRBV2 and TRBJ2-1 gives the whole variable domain EPEVTQTPSHQVTQMGQEVILRCVPISNHLYFYWYRQILGQKVEFLVSFYNNEISEKSEIFDDQFSVERPDGSNFTLKIRSTKLEDSAMYFCASSITSEQFFGPGTRLTVL.

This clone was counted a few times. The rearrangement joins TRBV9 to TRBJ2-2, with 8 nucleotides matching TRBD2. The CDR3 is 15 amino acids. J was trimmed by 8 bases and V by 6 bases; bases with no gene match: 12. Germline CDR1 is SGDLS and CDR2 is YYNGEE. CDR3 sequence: CASKDEREIFGELFF. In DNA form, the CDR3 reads TGTGCCAGCAAGGACGAGCGGGAGATCTTTGGGGAGCTGTTTTTT.

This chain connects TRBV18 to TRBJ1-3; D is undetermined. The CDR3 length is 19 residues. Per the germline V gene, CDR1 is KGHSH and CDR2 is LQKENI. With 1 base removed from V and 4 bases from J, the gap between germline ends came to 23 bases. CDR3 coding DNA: TGTGCCAGCTCACCACGCGACTCGGGCAGACCCTCCACGGGAAACACCATATATTTT. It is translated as CASSPRDSGRPSTGNTIYF.

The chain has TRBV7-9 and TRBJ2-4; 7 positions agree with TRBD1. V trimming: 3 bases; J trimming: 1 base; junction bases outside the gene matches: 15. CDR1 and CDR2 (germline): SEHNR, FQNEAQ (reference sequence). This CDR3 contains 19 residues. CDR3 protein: CASSFWTGDRRWAKNIQYF. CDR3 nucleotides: TGTGCCAGCAGCTTCTGGACAGGAGACAGACGGTGGGCCAAAAACATTCAGTACTTC.

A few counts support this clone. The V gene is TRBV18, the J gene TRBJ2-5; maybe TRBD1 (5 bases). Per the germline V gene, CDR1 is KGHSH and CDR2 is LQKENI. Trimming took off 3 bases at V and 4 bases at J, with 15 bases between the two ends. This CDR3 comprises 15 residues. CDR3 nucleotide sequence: TGTGCCAGCTCACCTCCCAACGGACATGGAGAGACCCAGTACTTC. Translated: CASSPPNGHGETQYF.

The CDR3: CASSGPTGPIYNEQFF. CDR3 DNA sequence: TGTGCCAGCAGCGGCCCGACTGGTCCCATATACAATGAGCAGTTCTTC. The chain is built from TRBV9 and TRBJ2-1; D is uncertain. V lost 3 bases, J lost 4 bases, and 17 bases lay in between. Germline-derived CDR1 and CDR2 are SGDLS and YYNGEE. This CDR3 comprises 16 residues.

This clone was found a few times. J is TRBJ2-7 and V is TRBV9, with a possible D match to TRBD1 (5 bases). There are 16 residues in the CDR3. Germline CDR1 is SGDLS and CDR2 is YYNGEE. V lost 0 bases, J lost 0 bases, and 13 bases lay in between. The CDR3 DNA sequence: TGTGCCAGCAGCGTAGACGGACAACTCGGCTCCTACGAGCAGTACTTC. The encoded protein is CASSVDGQLGSYEQYF. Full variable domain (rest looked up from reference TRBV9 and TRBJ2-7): DSGVTQTPKHLITATGQRVTLRCSPRSGDLSVYWYQQSLDQGLQFLIQYYNGEERAKGNILERFSAQQFPDLHSELNLSSLELGDSALYFCASSVDGQLGSYEQYFGPGTRLTVT.

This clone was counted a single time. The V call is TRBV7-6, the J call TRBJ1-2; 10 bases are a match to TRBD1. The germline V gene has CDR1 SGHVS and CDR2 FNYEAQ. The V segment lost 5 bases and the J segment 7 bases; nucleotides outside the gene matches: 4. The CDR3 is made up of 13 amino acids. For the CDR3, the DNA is TGTGCCAGCAGCCAAGACAGGGGGCTTGGCTACACCTTC. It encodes CASSQDRGLGYTF.

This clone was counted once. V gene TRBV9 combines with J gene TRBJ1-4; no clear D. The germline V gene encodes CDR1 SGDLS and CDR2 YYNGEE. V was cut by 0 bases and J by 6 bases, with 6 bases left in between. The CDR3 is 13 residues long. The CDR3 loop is CASSVGSDEKLFF. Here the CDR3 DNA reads TGTGCCAGCAGCGTAGGGTCGGATGAAAAACTGTTTTTT. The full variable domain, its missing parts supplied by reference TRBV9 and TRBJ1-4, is DSGVTQTPKHLITATGQRVTLRCSPRSGDLSVYWYQQSLDQGLQFLIQYYNGEERAKGNILERFSAQQFPDLHSELNLSSLELGDSALYFCASSVGSDEKLFFGSGTQLSVL.

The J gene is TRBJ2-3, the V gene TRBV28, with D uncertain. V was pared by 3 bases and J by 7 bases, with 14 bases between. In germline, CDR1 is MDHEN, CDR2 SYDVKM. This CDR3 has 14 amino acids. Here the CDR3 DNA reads TGTGCCAGCAGTTTGGATCGAGCCGCCCATACGCAGTATTTT. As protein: CASSLDRAAHTQYF. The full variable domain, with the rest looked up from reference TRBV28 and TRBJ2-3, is DVKVTQSSRYLVKRTGEKVFLECVQDMDHENMFWYRQDPGLGLRLIYFSYDVKMKEKGDIPEGYSVSREKKERFSLILESASTNQTSMYLCASSLDRAAHTQYFGPGTRLTVL.

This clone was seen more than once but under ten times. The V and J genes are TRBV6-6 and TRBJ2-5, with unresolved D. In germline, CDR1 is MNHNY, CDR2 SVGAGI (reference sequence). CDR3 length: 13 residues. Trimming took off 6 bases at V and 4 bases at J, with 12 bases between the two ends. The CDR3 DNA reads TGTGCCAGCAGCTCGGGTTCGGGAGAGACCCAGTACTTC. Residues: CASSSGSGETQYF.

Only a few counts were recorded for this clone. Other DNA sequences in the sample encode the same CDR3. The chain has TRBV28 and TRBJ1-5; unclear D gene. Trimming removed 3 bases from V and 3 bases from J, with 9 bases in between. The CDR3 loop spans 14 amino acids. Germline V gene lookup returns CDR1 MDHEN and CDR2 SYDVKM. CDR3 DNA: TGTGCCAGCAGTTTGTGGAGGTTCAATCAGCCCCAGCATTTT. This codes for CASSLWRFNQPQHF.

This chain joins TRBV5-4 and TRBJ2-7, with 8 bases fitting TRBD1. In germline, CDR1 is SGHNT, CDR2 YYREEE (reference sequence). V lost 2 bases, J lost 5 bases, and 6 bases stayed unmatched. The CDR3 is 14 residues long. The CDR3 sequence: CASSLQGGRNEQYF. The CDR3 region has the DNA TGTGCCAGCAGCTTACAGGGGGGCCGGAACGAGCAGTACTTC.

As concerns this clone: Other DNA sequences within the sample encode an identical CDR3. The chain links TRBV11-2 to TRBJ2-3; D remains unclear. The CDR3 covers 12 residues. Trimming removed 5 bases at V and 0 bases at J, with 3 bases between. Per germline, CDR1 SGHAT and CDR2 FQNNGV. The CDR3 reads CASSRSTDTQYF. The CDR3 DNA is TGTGCCAGCAGCAGAAGCACAGATACGCAGTATTTT.

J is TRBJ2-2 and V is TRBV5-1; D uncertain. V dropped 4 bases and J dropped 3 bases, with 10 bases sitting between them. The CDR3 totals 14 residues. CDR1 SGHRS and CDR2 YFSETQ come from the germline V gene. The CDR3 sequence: CASSINKDTGELFF. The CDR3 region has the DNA TGCGCCAGCAGCATAAACAAGGACACCGGGGAGCTGTTTTTT.